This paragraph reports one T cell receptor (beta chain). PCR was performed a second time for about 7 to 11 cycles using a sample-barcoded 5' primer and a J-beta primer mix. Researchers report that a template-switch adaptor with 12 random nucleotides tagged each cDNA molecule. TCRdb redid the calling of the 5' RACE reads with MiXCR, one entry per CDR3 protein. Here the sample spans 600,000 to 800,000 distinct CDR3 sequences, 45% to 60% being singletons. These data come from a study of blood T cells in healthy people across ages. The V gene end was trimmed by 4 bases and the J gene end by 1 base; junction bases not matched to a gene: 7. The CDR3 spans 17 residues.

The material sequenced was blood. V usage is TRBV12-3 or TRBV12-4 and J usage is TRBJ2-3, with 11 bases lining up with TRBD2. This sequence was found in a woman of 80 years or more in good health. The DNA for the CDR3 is TGTGCCAGCAGTTACGTCGGTAGCGGGAGGGGCACAGATACGCAGTATTTT. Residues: CASSYVGSGRGTDTQYF.